The present TCR beta chain was sequenced within a study of monozygotic twins with inflammatory bowel disease. Study results and limitations: Subtypes among T cells remained indistinguishable.

Template switching appended UMIs that held a 6-nucleotide sample barcode. Following a re-call of the 5' RACE reads, TCRdb has one entry per CDR3 protein and lacks DNA. The sample table sets out about 450,000 distinct CDR3 sequences. Notes on this clonotype: What it recognizes is unknown.

This CDR3 comprises 15 residues. Germline loops: CDR1 MGHRA, CDR2 YSYEKL. Unfractionated whole blood yielded total RNA, and T cells were not sorted. The rearrangement links TRBV4-1 to TRBJ2-3; TCRdb's assignment of TRBD1 cannot be checked, as there is no DNA. The TCR originated in a human donor with ulcerative colitis or Crohn's disease, or a healthy co-twin of an affected twin (not recorded which). Sample: blood. The CDR3: CASSPRAGTTDTQYF.